This T cell receptor beta chain is drawn from a study of blood T cell repertoires in COVID-19. Study information: Researchers got acute and convalescent COVID-19 samples from the United States, Italy and Spain. The cDNA or gDNA used as material had been derived from T cells, B-cell-depleted T cells, or PBMCs.

In the source study's methods: It was from reference gene primer amplification that nucleated cell counts were estimated. Libraries were prepared by immunoSEQ multiplex PCR; TCRdb keeps only in-frame clonotypes and omits some of them. Clone size and the V and J calls come from that table; the DNA yielded D and trimming. Among about 170,000 clones listed, approximately 74% were seen once. The germline V gene encodes CDR1 SGHRS and CDR2 YFSETQ. The CDR3 covers 16 residues. V was shortened by 0 bases and J by 2 bases, with 12 bases between the two germline ends. In this sample, this clone turned up a few times.

The specimen was peripheral blood. The chain is built from TRBV5-1 and TRBJ2-1; D unclear. The TCR originated in a woman older than 75 with acute or convalescent COVID-19. DNA for the CDR3: TGCGCCAGCAGCTTGGAGTCGCGAAGCCCCTACAATGAGCAGTTCTTC. This translates into CASSLESRSPYNEQFF.